Listed here are 8 T cell receptor beta chains from one sample, sequenced in a study of CD8+ T cells in alopecia areata (dated by TCRdb to the late 2010s). Preparation of the library involved the immunoSEQ multiplex PCR assay. RNA was extracted from all samples and reverse transcribed into cDNA, which served as template for TCR sequencing. The table was pulled from immuneACCESS by TCRdb, which kept in-frame rearrangements only. Such tables lose some clones; where checked, under half of the loss comes from unresolved V genes, and the rest has no known cause. Across this sample there are 100,000 to 150,000 clones, with almost 50% seen only once. The ten largest clones take up under 20% of the sample. Reading the label with the study, this specimen's time point is: baseline before oral tofacitinib. Sample: CD8+ T cells sorted from blood, taken at week 0. The source of these receptors is a human donor with alopecia areata.

The V and J genes are TRBV29-1 and TRBJ2-3; D is perhaps TRBD2 (6 bases). Germline assignment: CDR1 SQVTM and CDR2 ANQGSEA. V lost 4 bases and J lost 2, with 19 bases in between. The CDR3 has 16 residues. CDR3 in DNA: TGCAGCGTTGGGGGGTCCAGGGACTCTGTCACAGATACGCAGTATTTT. Translated, it gives CSVGGSRDSVTDTQYF.

The chain is built from TRBV13 and TRBJ2-1, with TRBD1 matching 10 bases. V trimming: 5 bases; J trimming: 5 bases; junction bases outside the gene matches: 6. Germline V gene data show CDR1 as PRHDT and CDR2 as FYEKMQ (reference sequence). This CDR3 has 15 amino acids. CDR3 nucleotides: TGTGCCAGCAGCCCGTCTGGGACAGGGGACAATGAGCAGTTCTTC. Translating it yields CASSPSGTGDNEQFF.

The chain carries TRBV30 and TRBJ1-2, with D uncertain. CDR3 size: 10 residues. CDR1 and CDR2 (germline): GTSNPN, SVGIG (reference sequence). Trimming cost V 5 bases and J 2 bases, with 3 bases left between them. The CDR3 sequence: CAWGNYGYTF. The CDR3 DNA sequence: TGTGCCTGGGGGAACTATGGCTACACCTTC.

The V gene is TRBV5-1, the J gene TRBJ2-7; D is unclear. Germline CDR1 reads SGHRS; CDR2 reads YFSETQ. The germline V and J ends were trimmed by 7 bases and 0 bases, with 11 bases remaining between them. The CDR3 extends over 13 amino acids. CDR3 protein: CASSDGSSYEQYF. The CDR3 coding sequence is TGCGCCAGCTCGGACGGATCCTCCTACGAGCAGTACTTC.

This chain connects TRBV27 to TRBJ2-5, with D unclear. CDR3 length: 14 residues. Trimming pared 1 base from V and 2 bases from J, leaving 8 bases between. Per the germline V gene, CDR1 is MNHEY and CDR2 is SMNVEV (reference sequence). The CDR3 DNA reads as TGTGCCAGCAGTTTATGGCCAGGACAAGAGACCCAGTACTTC. Protein product: CASSLWPGQETQYF.

This chain connects TRBV5-1 to TRBJ2-2; 7 positions agree with TRBD1. Germline V lookup: CDR1 SGHRS, CDR2 YFSETQ. J was trimmed by 5 bases and V by 0 bases; bases with no gene match: 10. This CDR3 is built from 17 residues. CDR3 residues: CASSLAQGVPVTGELFF. In DNA, the CDR3 is TGCGCCAGCAGCTTGGCCCAGGGGGTCCCGGTTACCGGGGAGCTGTTTTTT.

This chain uses TRBV18 with TRBJ1-2; a possible D gene is TRBD1 (6 bases). V lost 0 bases, J lost 8 bases, and 13 bases lay in between. Per germline, CDR1 KGHSH and CDR2 LQKENI. The CDR3 consists of 14 residues. CDR3: CASSPPLQGLGYTF. The CDR3 nucleotides read TGTGCCAGCTCACCACCGTTACAGGGTTTAGGCTACACCTTC.

A few counts support this clone. The chain links TRBV9 to TRBJ2-1, with 8 bases lining up with TRBD1. The CDR3 covers 15 residues. Germline V lookup: CDR1 SGDLS, CDR2 YYNGEE. The J segment lost 5 bases and the V segment lost 0 bases, leaving 4 bases of the junction unmatched. In DNA form, the CDR3 reads TGTGCCAGCAGCGTAGGGACAGGGTGGGACAATGAGCAGTTCTTC. It is translated as CASSVGTGWDNEQFF.